The 2 T cell receptor beta chains given below trace back to one sample, sequenced in a study of blood T cell repertoires in COVID-19. Clones were sequenced by immunoSEQ multiplex PCR, and TCRdb holds only the in-frame ones, with some missing. The data show some 70,000 clones, 91% seen once. The sample taken for sequencing was peripheral blood. The receptors were sampled from a human donor in a cohort sampled during active COVID-19.

The genes are TRBV6-2 or TRBV6-3 and TRBJ1-2; TRBD1 agrees at 7 bases. CDR1 is MNHEY and CDR2 is SVGEGT in the germline V gene. The CDR3 contains 14 residues. V was clipped by 4 bases and J by 6 bases; unmatched bases: 8. CDR3 region: CASSSGTVPNGYTF. In nucleotides, the CDR3 is TGTGCCAGCAGTTCCGGGACAGTCCCTAATGGCTACACCTTC.

V usage is TRBV5-1 and J usage is TRBJ2-3; 11 nucleotides line up with TRBD2. This CDR3 is 16 amino acids long. J lost 5 bases, V lost 0 bases, and 5 bases had no gene match. Germline V gene sequence: CDR1 SGHRS, CDR2 YFSETQ. The CDR3 loop reads CASSLAPGLAVDTQYF. CDR3 coding DNA: TGCGCCAGCAGCTTGGCCCCGGGACTAGCGGTAGATACGCAGTATTTT.